The TCR beta chain under discussion was sequenced for a study of shared clonotypes between healthy human individuals. Findings of the study overall: The sampled material consisted only of blood, and tissue repertoires are likely to differ. An effect of sequencing depth on clonotype sharing among donors was expected.

As regards this clone: Its antigen is as yet unknown.

Deep-level running was used for the assay. Method: immunoSEQ multiplex PCR; TCRdb's copy keeps in-frame clones and lacks some. The sample holds around 500,000 clones, around 80% seen once. CDR1 and CDR2 (germline): MDHEN, SYDVKM. The CDR3 contains 16 residues. The V and J ends lost 5 bases and 3 bases respectively, with 20 bases between them. The sequenced sample consisted of PBMCs. This TCR derives from a woman in her 40s in good health. Some clones in this sample may be carry-over from other donors' samples. The chain links TRBV28 to TRBJ2-7; possibly TRBD1 or TRBD2 for D (5 bases each). CDR3 in DNA: TGTGCCAGCAGTCGATCGGGGCTGAGGTCCTACTACGAGCAGTACTTC. As protein: CASSRSGLRSYYEQYF.